This TCR beta chain derives from a study of blood T cell repertoires in COVID-19. Overall study: Specimens from acute and convalescent COVID-19 originated in the United States, Italy and Spain. The cDNA or gDNA used as material had been derived from T cells, B-cell-depleted T cells, or PBMCs.

The V end was cut by 2 bases, the J end by 5 bases, with 17 bases between. The germline V gene has CDR1 SGDLS and CDR2 YYNGEE. The CDR3 spans 15 residues. Original processing notes: Estimates of nucleated cell counts were drawn from the amplification of reference gene primers. Assay used: immunoSEQ multiplex PCR; TCRdb lists only in-frame clones, some missing. The V and J calls and clone size come from that table; D and trimming were worked out from the DNA. Of over 250,000 clones in the sample, around 86% are singletons; the top ten hold about 10%. The TCR was taken from a man in his forties or fifties who had recovered from COVID-19. Source material: peripheral blood. This chain joins TRBV9 and TRBJ2-7, with a tentative D call TRBD2 (6 bases). CDR3 DNA: TGTGCCAGCAGCGTCGGCACTAGCCTCCCGGACGAGCAGTACTTC. Translation gives CASSVGTSLPDEQYF.